This T cell receptor (beta chain) was recorded in a study of PD-1 blockade in classical Hodgkin lymphoma. Study-level findings and limits: Newly diagnosed and completely responding patients shared comparable baseline diversity. Lower baseline TCR diversity was reported for newly diagnosed patients than for healthy donors.

Comment on this clone: No antigen is known for it.

Germline V gene data show CDR1 as SGHTA and CDR2 as FQGNSA. V lost 5 bases to trimming and J lost 8 bases, with 9 bases between them. CDR3 length equals 11 residues. Clones were read by immunoSEQ multiplex PCR, and TCRdb kept only the in-frame ones, dropping some. Among some 33,000 clones listed, roughly 76% were seen once. Noted time point: cycle 4 day 1 (C4D1), after five to seven weeks of nivolumab. All trial patients relapsed after autologous stem cell transplantation. The clonotype was recovered from a human donor with classical Hodgkin lymphoma. Sequenced here: peripheral blood mononuclear cells (PBMCs), sampled before the fourth cycle of nivolumab. V gene TRBV7-2 combines with J gene TRBJ1-1; perhaps TRBD1 as D (5 bases). The CDR3 DNA reads TGTGCCAGCAGCGTCGGGACGGAAGCTTTCTTT. Protein product: CASSVGTEAFF.